This T cell receptor (beta chain) came from a study of CD8 T cells in Susac syndrome. CD8+ and CD4+ T cells were negatively isolated; TEMRA cells were FACS-enriched. The CDR3 has 17 amino acids. J gave up 5 bases and V 3 bases, and 7 bases lay outside the gene matches. Random-hexamer reverse transcription was applied to about 0.45 to 1 ug RNA. TCRdb re-analysed the immunoSEQ multiplex PCR reads in MiXCR, keeping a single row per CDR3 protein. Of a few hundred thousand distinct CDR3 sequences listed, about 94% were seen once; the top ten hold 0.07% to 0.09%. V is TRBV23-1 and J is TRBJ2-2; 12 bases are a match to TRBD1. TRBV23-1 is sorted into the ORF group, with uncertain function. This TCR was sampled from a human donor with multiple sclerosis. The sequenced material came from CD4+ T cells from PBMCs. CDR3 sequence reads: CASSQEGQGARTGELFF. DNA for the CDR3: TGCGCCAGCAGTCAGGAGGGACAGGGGGCACGGACCGGGGAGCTGTTTTTT.